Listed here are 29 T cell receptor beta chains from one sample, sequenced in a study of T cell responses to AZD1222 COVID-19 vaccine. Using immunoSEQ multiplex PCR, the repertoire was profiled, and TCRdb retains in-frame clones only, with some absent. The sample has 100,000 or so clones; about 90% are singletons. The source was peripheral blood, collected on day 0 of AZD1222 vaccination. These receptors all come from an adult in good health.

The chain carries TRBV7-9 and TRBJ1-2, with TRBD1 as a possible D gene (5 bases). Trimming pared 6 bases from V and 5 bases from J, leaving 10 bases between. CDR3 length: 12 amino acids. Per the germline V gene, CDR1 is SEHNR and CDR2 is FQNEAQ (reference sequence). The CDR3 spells CASRRDVYGYTF. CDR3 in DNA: TGTGCCAGCAGAAGGGACGTATATGGCTACACCTTC. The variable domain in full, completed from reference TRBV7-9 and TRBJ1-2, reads DTGVSQNPRHKITKRGQNVTFRCDPISEHNRLYWYRQTLGQGPEFLTYFQNEAQLEKSRLLSDRFSAERPKGSFSTLEIQRTEQGDSAMYLCASRRDVYGYTFGSGTRLTVV.

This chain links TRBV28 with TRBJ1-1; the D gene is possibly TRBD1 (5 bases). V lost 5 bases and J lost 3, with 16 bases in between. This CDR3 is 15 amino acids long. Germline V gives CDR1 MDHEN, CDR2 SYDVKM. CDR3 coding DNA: TGTGCCAGCAGTGGAGGGACCGCCCAGGACACTGAAGCTTTCTTT. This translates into CASSGGTAQDTEAFF.

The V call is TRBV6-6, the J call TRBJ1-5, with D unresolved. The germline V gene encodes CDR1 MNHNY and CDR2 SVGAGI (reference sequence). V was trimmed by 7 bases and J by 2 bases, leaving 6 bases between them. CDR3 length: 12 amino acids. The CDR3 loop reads CASKAGNQPQHF. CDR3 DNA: TGTGCCAGCAAGGCTGGCAATCAGCCCCAGCATTTT.

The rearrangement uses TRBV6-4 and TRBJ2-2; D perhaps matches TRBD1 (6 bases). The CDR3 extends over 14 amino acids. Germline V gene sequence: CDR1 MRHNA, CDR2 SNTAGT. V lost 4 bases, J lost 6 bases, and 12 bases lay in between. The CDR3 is CASSGGHGAGELFF. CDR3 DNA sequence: TGTGCCAGCAGTGGGGGACACGGGGCCGGGGAGCTGTTTTTT.

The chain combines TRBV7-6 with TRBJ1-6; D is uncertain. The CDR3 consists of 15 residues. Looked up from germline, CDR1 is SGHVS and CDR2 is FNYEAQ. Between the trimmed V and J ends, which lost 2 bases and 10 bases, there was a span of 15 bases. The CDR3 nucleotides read TGTGCCAGCAGCTTACGTCTGGACGTAGGGTCACCCCTCCACTTT. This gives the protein CASSLRLDVGSPLHF.

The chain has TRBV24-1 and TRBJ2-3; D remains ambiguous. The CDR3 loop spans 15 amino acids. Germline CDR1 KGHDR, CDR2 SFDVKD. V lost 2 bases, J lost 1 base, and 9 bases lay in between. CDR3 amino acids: CATSDWGTGTDTQYF. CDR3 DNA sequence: TGTGCCACCAGTGATTGGGGAACGGGCACAGATACGCAGTATTTT.

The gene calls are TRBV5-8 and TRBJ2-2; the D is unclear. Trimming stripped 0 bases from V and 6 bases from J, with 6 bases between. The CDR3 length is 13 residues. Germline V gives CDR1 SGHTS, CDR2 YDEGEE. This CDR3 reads CASSLGAPGELFF. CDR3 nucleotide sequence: TGTGCCAGCAGCTTGGGGGCACCCGGGGAGCTGTTTTTT.

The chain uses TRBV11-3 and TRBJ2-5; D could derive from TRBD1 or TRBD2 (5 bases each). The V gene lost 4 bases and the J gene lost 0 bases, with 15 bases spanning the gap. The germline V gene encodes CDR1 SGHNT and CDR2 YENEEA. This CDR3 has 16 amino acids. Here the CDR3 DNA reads TGTGCCAGCAGCTCGTTGGCCGGGACCTACCAAGAGACCCAGTACTTC. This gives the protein CASSSLAGTYQETQYF.

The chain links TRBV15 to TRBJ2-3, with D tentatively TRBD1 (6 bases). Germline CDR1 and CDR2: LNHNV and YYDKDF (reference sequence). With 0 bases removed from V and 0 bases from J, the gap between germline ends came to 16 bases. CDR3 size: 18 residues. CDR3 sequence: CATSRERTTGKSTDTQYF. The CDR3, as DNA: TGTGCCACCAGCAGAGAGCGGACAACAGGGAAAAGCACAGATACGCAGTATTTT. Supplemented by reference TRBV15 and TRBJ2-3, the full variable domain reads DAMVIQNPRYQVTQFGKPVTLSCSQTLNHNVMYWYQQKSSQAPKLLFHYYDKDFNNEADTPDNFQSRRPNTSFCFLDIRSPGLGDTAMYLCATSRERTTGKSTDTQYFGPGTRLTVL.

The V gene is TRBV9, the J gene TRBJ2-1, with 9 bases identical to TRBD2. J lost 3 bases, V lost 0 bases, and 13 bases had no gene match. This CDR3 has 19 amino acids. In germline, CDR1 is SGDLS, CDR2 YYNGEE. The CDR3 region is CASSVGISGSPPSYNEQFF. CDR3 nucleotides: TGTGCCAGCAGCGTAGGGATTAGCGGGAGTCCTCCGAGCTACAATGAGCAGTTCTTC. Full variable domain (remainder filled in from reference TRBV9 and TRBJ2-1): DSGVTQTPKHLITATGQRVTLRCSPRSGDLSVYWYQQSLDQGLQFLIQYYNGEERAKGNILERFSAQQFPDLHSELNLSSLELGDSALYFCASSVGISGSPPSYNEQFFGPGTRLTVL.

The CDR3 protein is CASSHTGVGTEAFF. The CDR3 DNA reads as TGTGCCAGCAGCCACACAGGGGTGGGCACTGAAGCTTTCTTT. The chain links TRBV11-1 to TRBJ1-1, with TRBD1 matching 7 bases. The CDR3 contains 14 residues. Germline V gene sequence: CDR1 SGHAT, CDR2 FQDESV (reference sequence). J lost 4 bases, V lost 5 bases, and 7 bases had no gene match.

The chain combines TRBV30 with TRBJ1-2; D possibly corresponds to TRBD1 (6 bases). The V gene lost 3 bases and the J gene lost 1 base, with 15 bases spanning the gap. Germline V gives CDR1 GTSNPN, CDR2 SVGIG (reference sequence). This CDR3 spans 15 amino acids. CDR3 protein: CAWSLNRDLNYGYTF. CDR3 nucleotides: TGTGCCTGGAGCCTGAACAGGGATCTTAACTATGGCTACACCTTC.

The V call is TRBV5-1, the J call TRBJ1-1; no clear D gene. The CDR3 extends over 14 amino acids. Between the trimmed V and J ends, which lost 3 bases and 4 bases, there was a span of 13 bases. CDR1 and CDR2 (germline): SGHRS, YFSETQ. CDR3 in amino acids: CASSWESGFTEAFF. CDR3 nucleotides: TGCGCCAGCAGCTGGGAATCAGGTTTCACTGAAGCTTTCTTT.

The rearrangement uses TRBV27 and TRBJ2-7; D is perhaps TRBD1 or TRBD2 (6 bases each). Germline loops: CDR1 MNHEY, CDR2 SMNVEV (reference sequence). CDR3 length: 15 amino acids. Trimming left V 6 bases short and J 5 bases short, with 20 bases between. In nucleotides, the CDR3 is TGTGCCAGCAGGGGGTCGGGGGCCATCCCTCACGAGCAGTACTTC. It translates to CASRGSGAIPHEQYF.

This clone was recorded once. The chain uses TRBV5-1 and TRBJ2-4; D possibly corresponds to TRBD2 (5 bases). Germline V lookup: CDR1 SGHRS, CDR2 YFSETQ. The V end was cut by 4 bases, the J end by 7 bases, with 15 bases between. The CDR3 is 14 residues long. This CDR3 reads CASSPDGGANIQYF. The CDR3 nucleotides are TGCGCCAGCAGCCCGGACGGAGGAGCGAACATTCAGTACTTC.

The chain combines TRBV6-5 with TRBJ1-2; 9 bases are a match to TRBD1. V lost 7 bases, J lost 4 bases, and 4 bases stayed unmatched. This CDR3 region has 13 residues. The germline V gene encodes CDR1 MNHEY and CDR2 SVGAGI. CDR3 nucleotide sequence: TGTGCCAGCAAACCGGGACAGGGCTATGGCTACACCTTC. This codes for CASKPGQGYGYTF.

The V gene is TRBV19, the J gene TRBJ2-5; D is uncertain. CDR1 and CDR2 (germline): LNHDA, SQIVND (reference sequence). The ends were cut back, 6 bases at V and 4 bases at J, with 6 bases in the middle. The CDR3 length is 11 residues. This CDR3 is CASRNSETQYF. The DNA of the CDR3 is TGTGCCAGTAGGAATTCAGAGACCCAGTACTTC.

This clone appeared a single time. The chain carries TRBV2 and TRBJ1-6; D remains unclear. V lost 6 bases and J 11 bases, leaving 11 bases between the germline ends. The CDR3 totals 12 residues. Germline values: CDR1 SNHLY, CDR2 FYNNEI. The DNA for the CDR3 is TGTGCCAGCAGATCCCTGATCCCACCCCTCCACTTT. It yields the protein CASRSLIPPLHF.

CDR3 region: CASSPLTGMGEKLFF. The CDR3 bases are TGCGCCAGCAGCCCTCTAACGGGGATGGGTGAAAAACTGTTTTTT. The V call is TRBV5-1, the J call TRBJ1-4; D unclear. The CDR3 extends over 15 amino acids. The germline V and J ends were trimmed by 4 bases and 7 bases, with 17 bases remaining between them. CDR1 SGHRS and CDR2 YFSETQ come from the germline V gene. Drawing the rest from reference TRBV5-1 and TRBJ1-4, the complete variable domain is KAGVTQTPRYLIKTRGQQVTLSCSPISGHRSVSWYQQTPGQGLQFLFEYFSETQRNKGNFPGRFSGRQFSNSRSEMNVSTLELGDSALYLCASSPLTGMGEKLFFGSGTQLSVL.

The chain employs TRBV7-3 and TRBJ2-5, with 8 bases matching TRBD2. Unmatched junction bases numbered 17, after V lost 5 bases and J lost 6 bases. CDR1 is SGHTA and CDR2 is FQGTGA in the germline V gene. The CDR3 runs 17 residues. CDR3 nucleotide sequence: TGTGCCAGCAGCCTTGGTAGCAGCGGGAGAGGGTTTCAGACCCAGTACTTC. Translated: CASSLGSSGRGFQTQYF.

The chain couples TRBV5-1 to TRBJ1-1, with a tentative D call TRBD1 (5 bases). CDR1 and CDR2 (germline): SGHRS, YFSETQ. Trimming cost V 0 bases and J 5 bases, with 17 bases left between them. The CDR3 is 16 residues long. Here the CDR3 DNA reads TGCGCCAGCAGCTTGGCCGAGGGGCTTGGGGGAACTGAAGCTTTCTTT. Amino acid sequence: CASSLAEGLGGTEAFF. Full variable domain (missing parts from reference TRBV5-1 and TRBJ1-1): KAGVTQTPRYLIKTRGQQVTLSCSPISGHRSVSWYQQTPGQGLQFLFEYFSETQRNKGNFPGRFSGRQFSNSRSEMNVSTLELGDSALYLCASSLAEGLGGTEAFFGQGTRLTVV.

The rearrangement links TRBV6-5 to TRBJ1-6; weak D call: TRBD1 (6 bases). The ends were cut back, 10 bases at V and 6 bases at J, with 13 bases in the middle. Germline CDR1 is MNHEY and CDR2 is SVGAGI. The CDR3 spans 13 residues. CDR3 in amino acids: CATNDRPNSPLHF. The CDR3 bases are TGTGCCACCAACGACAGGCCTAATTCACCCCTCCACTTT.

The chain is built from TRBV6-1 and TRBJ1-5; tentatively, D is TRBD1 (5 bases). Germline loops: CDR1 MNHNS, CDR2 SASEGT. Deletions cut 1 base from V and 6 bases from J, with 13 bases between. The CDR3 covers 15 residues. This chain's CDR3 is CASSEVGRGSQPQHF. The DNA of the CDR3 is TGTGCCAGCAGTGAAGTTGGGAGGGGAAGTCAGCCCCAGCATTTT.

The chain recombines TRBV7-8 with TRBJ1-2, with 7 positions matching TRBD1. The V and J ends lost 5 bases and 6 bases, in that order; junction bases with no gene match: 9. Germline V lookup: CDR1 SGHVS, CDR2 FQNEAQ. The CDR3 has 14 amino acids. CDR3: CASSPGTRGDGYTF. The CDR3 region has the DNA TGTGCCAGCAGCCCCGGGACCAGGGGGGATGGCTACACCTTC.

Here the CDR3 reads CASSQGTREYNEQFF. For the CDR3, the DNA is TGTGCCAGCAGCCAAGGGACTAGGGAGTACAATGAGCAGTTCTTC. The J gene is TRBJ2-1, the V gene TRBV3-1 (or the pseudogene TRBV3-2); 7 nucleotides match TRBD2. The CDR3 contains 15 residues. In germline, CDR1 is LGHDT, CDR2 YNNKEL (reference sequence). The V segment lost 1 base and the J segment 4 bases; nucleotides outside the gene matches: 4.

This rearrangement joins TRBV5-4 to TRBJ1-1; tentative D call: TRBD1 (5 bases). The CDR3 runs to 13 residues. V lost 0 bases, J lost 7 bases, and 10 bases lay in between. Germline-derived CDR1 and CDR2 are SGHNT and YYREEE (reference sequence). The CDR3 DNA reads TGTGCCAGCAGCTTGGCAGGGAGGGGTGAAGCTTTCTTT. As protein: CASSLAGRGEAFF. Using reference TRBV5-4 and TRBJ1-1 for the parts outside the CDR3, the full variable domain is ETGVTQSPTHLIKTRGQQVTLRCSSQSGHNTVSWYQQALGQGPQFIFQYYREEENGRGNFPPRFSGLQFPNYSSELNVNALELDDSALYLCASSLAGRGEAFFGQGTRLTVV.

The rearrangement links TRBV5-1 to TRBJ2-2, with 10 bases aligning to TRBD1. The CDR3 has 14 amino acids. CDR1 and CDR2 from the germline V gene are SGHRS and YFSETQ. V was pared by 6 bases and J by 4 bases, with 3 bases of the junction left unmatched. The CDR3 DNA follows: TGCGCCAGCACGGACAGGGGGAGCACCGGGGAGCTGTTTTTT. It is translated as CASTDRGSTGELFF.

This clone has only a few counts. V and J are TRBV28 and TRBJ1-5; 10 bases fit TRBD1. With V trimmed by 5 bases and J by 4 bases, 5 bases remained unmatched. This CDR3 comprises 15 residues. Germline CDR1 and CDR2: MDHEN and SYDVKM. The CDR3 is CASSPGTGANQPQHF. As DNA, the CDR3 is TGTGCCAGCAGTCCTGGGACAGGGGCAAATCAGCCCCAGCATTTT.

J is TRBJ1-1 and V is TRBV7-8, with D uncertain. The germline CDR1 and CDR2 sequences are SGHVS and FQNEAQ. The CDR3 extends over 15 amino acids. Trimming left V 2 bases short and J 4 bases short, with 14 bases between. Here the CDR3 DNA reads TGTGCCAGCAGCTTAAGTGCGGGATCGGGCACTGAAGCTTTCTTT. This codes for CASSLSAGSGTEAFF.